This T cell receptor beta chain was obtained from a study of CD8+ T cells in alopecia areata. Study context: Tofacitinib ran 6 to 18 months, followed by 6 months off drug. Treated patients received severity scores based on the percentage of scalp area affected.

Extraction and reverse transcription of RNA yielded cDNA as the sequencing template. TCRdb keeps only in-frame clones here, not all; method: immunoSEQ multiplex PCR. The sample has under 200,000 clones; approximately 57% are singletons. The study, taken as a whole, reports: Scalp clonality and expanded CD8+ clones among the top 100 showed significant decreases with tofacitinib. Resident alphabeta T cells of normal skin are also sequenced in scalp samples.

Indicated treatment: oral pan-JAK inhibitor, 5-10 mg twice daily. This CDR3 contains 15 residues. From germline, CDR1 is SGHRS and CDR2 YFSETQ. Trimming shortened V by 0 bases and J by 5 bases, and 14 bases separated the two germline ends. Worth noting for this clone: What it binds is unknown.

The sequence was collected from a human donor with alopecia areata. The starting material was CD4+ T cells sorted from blood, obtained at week 24, from a patient treated with tofacitinib. The chain joins TRBV5-1 to TRBJ2-5; D remains unclear. The chain's CDR3 is CASSLATGVSETQYF. The CDR3 bases are TGCGCCAGCAGCTTGGCCACGGGCGTGAGCGAGACCCAGTACTTC.